Each of the 4 T cell receptor beta chains below was sequenced from the same sample in a study of blood T cell repertoires in COVID-19. Clones were sequenced by immunoSEQ multiplex PCR, and TCRdb holds only the in-frame ones, with some missing. The sample lists a few hundred thousand clones, more than 70% seen once, with about 1.6% in the top ten. Sequencing was performed on peripheral blood. These receptors all come from a woman aged 45-65 years with acute or convalescent COVID-19.

V is TRBV5-4 and J is TRBJ2-1; 10 bases align to TRBD2. Germline values: CDR1 SGHNT, CDR2 YYREEE (reference sequence). V lost 4 bases, J lost 4 bases, and 2 bases stayed unmatched. The CDR3 extends over 14 amino acids. This CDR3 reads CASSRTSGYNEQFF. CDR3 DNA sequence: TGTGCCAGCAGCCGGACTAGCGGTTACAATGAGCAGTTCTTC.

This clone has only one observation. The CDR3 nucleotides are TGTGCCAGCAGCTTAGGGTTAGCGGGAGACGGAGAGCAGTACTTC. Amino acids: CASSLGLAGDGEQYF. This sequence joins TRBV7-6 and TRBJ2-7, with 9 bases aligning to TRBD2. Germline V gene sequence: CDR1 SGHVS, CDR2 FNYEAQ. J lost 7 bases, V lost 1 base, and 8 bases had no gene match. The CDR3 is made up of 15 amino acids.

This chain links TRBV6-5 with TRBJ1-5; 10 bases map to TRBD1. This CDR3 has 15 residues. The V segment lost 5 bases and the J segment 6 bases; nucleotides outside the gene matches: 7. In germline, CDR1 is MNHEY, CDR2 SVGAGI. CDR3 nucleotide sequence: TGTGCCAGCAGTCCCGGGACAGGGGAGTCTCAGCCCCAGCATTTT. It translates to CASSPGTGESQPQHF.

The genes are TRBV23-1 and TRBJ1-1; a possible D gene is TRBD1 (6 bases). TRBV23-1 counts as an open reading frame of uncertain function. The CDR3 contains 17 residues. V was shortened by 8 bases and J by 0 bases, with 22 bases between the two germline ends. DNA for the CDR3: TGCGCCAGCCCCCCGGAGAGGGGGAGCCGGATGAACACTGAAGCTTTCTTT. It yields the protein CASPPERGSRMNTEAFF.